The rows below give T cell receptor beta chains drawn from one sample of a study of blood T cell repertoires in COVID-19. Only in-frame clones appear in the TCRdb table, and some are missing; sequencing was by immunoSEQ multiplex PCR. The sample holds around 210,000 clones, roughly 88% seen once. The sequencing input was peripheral blood. The receptors originated from a human donor in a cohort sampled during active COVID-19. Each CDR3 is given with its conserved first and last residue. Each record gives: clone size, D gene, V gene, J gene, CDR3 DNA, CDR3 protein. A D gene is named only where the DNA matches it firmly. The size of a clone is reported for some rows only, either as once, few or many, or as a class for expanded clones.

>-|-|TRBV7-2|TRBJ1-5
TGTGCCAGCAGCTTACAGGGGCAGCCCCAGCATTTT
CASSLQGQPQHF
>-|TRBD2|TRBV28|TRBJ2-1
TGTGCCAGCAGGACTAGCCGCTCCTACAATGAGCAGTTCTTC
CASRTSRSYNEQFF
>-|-|TRBV19|TRBJ1-5
TGTGCCAGTAGGACGGACAGAGGACAGCCCCAGCATTTT
CASRTDRGQPQHF
>few|TRBD1|TRBV19|TRBJ1-3
TGTGCCAGTACCTCGGACAGGATCGTCGCTGGAAACACCATATATTTT
CASTSDRIVAGNTIYF
>-|TRBD1|TRBV18|TRBJ2-2
TGTGCCAGCTCACCAGGACAGGGTAGTAACACCGGGGAGCTGTTTTTT
CASSPGQGSNTGELFF
>few|TRBD2|TRBV4-2|TRBJ2-7
TGTGCCAGCAGCCCTGGGACTAGCGGAACCTACGAGCAGTACTTC
CASSPGTSGTYEQYF
>-|-|TRBV27|TRBJ1-1
TGTGCCAGCAGTTTAACACGGAGCACTGAAGCTTTCTTT
CASSLTRSTEAFF
>-|TRBD1|TRBV27|TRBJ2-7
TGTGCCAGCAGTCCTCGACAGGGGATATCCTACGAGCAGTACTTC
CASSPRQGISYEQYF
>-|-|TRBV28|TRBJ1-3
TGTGCCAGCAGCCCCGCGGGGCCAGGGATCAAATCTGGAAACACCATATATTTT
CASSPAGPGIKSGNTIYF
>-|TRBD1|TRBV6-6|TRBJ1-1
TGTGCCAGCAGTCCAGGACAGGGCCGAAACACTGAAGCTTTCTTT
CASSPGQGRNTEAFF
>-|-|TRBV21-1|TRBJ2-3
TGTGCCAGCAGCAAAGCGGAGGGACTAGCGGGAGGCCCCTGCACAGATACGCAGTATTTT
CASSKAEGLAGGPCTDTQYF
>-|-|TRBV28|TRBJ1-2
TGTGCCAGCAGTTCAGCGACAGCTTTGGAGAATGGCTACACCTTC
CASSSATALENGYTF
>-|-|TRBV9|TRBJ2-1
TGTGCCAGCAGCGTAGGTGGGGGCGGGCGGTACAATGAGCAGTTCTTC
CASSVGGGGRYNEQFF
>many|TRBD1|TRBV19|TRBJ1-2
TGTGCCAGTAGTCGAGACAGGGCTAACTATGGCTACACCTTC
CASSRDRANYGYTF
>once|TRBD1|TRBV15|TRBJ1-2
TGTGCCACCAGCGGAGGCTTGACAGGGGGCTTCCCCTATGGCTACACCTTC
CATSGGLTGGFPYGYTF
>-|TRBD2|TRBV6-6|TRBJ2-4
TGTGCCAGCAGTCCCCCTAGCGGACTAGCCAAAAACATTCAGTACTTC
CASSPPSGLAKNIQYF
>-|-|TRBV4-2|TRBJ1-2
TGTGCCAGCAGCCAAGACCTCCCACAGAACGGCTACACCTTC
CASSQDLPQNGYTF
>-|-|TRBV27|TRBJ1-6
TGTGCCAGCAGCAGGAAGATCGATTCACCCCTCCACTTT
CASSRKIDSPLHF
>-|-|TRBV2|TRBJ1-4
TGTGCCAGCACAGGGGTCCCTAATGAAAAACTGTTTTTT
CASTGVPNEKLFF
>-|TRBD1|TRBV12-5|TRBJ2-3
TGTGCTAGTGGTTTGCAACAGGGGATGGATACGCAGTATTTT
CASGLQQGMDTQYF
>-|-|TRBV27|TRBJ1-2
TGTGCCAGCAGTTCCAACGCGGGCCTGGGCTATGGCTACACCTTC
CASSSNAGLGYGYTF
>-|TRBD1|TRBV7-8|TRBJ2-5
TGTGCCAGCAGCAGATTGGGACAGGTTAGGGAGACCCAGTACTTC
CASSRLGQVRETQYF
>-|TRBD2|TRBV2|TRBJ2-1
TGTGCCAGCAGCGACATCTTCAGATCTAGCGGGACTAAGGAAAGCGGGAGTTGCAATGAGCAGTTCTTC
CASSDIFRSSGTKESGSCNEQFF
>-|TRBD1|TRBV7-6|TRBJ2-3
TGTGCCAGCAGCCACAGGGACAGGGGGCGCGGCACAGATACGCAGTATTTT
CASSHRDRGRGTDTQYF
>-|TRBD2|TRBV4-1|TRBJ2-1
TGCGCCAGCAGCCAAGATATCCCGGGACTAGCATTGTACAATGAGCAGTTCTTC
CASSQDIPGLALYNEQFF
>-|TRBD2|TRBV11-2|TRBJ2-3
TGTGCCAGCAGCTTACGGGGGACTAGCGGGAGGAGAACAGATACGCAGTATTTT
CASSLRGTSGRRTDTQYF
>-|-|TRBV5-1|TRBJ2-1
TGCGCCAGCAGCCCCCAGGACTGGAGCTCCTACAATGAGCAGTTCTTC
CASSPQDWSSYNEQFF
>-|-|TRBV11-2|TRBJ2-5
TGTGCCAGCAGCTCGGCTTCGCAGGGCCTCCAAGAGACCCAGTACTTC
CASSSASQGLQETQYF
>-|TRBD1|TRBV19|TRBJ1-1
TGTGCCAGTACTGCAAATATACAGGGGACTGAAGCTTTCTTT
CASTANIQGTEAFF
>-|TRBD2|TRBV19|TRBJ2-5
TGTGCCAGTACTGCCACTCGACTAGCGGGAGGGCCGGGGGAGACCCAGTACTTC
CASTATRLAGGPGETQYF
>-|-|TRBV6-6|TRBJ1-1
TGTGCCAGCAGTTCCCGGGGGGTAAACACTGAAGCTTTCTTT
CASSSRGVNTEAFF
>-|TRBD2|TRBV28|TRBJ2-7
TGTGCCAGCCTACGAGCCCCTAGCGGAGAATACGAGCAGTACTTC
CASLRAPSGEYEQYF
>-|TRBD1|TRBV2|TRBJ2-3
TGTGCCAGCAGTGAAGGGACAGGGTTGAGCACAGATACGCAGTATTTT
CASSEGTGLSTDTQYF
>many|TRBD2|TRBV2|TRBJ2-1
TGTGCCAGCAGTGAAGGGACTAGCGGGACCTGGAGTGAGCAGTTCTTC
CASSEGTSGTWSEQFF
>-|TRBD1|TRBV9|TRBJ2-1
TGTGCCAGCAGCGCCCGAACGGGACAGGGGGCGCACAATGAGCAGTTCTTC
CASSARTGQGAHNEQFF
>-|TRBD2|TRBV7-8|TRBJ2-7
TGTGCCAGCAGCTACCCTGGGACTAGCGGGAGTAATCCCAAGGGGGTCGAGCAGTACTTC
CASSYPGTSGSNPKGVEQYF
>-|-|TRBV12-3/TRBV12-4|TRBJ2-7
TGTGCCAGCAGCAGGGGGGCCTACGAGCAGTACTTC
CASSRGAYEQYF
>few|-|TRBV11-2|TRBJ1-3
TGTGCCAGCAGCACCAGGCCGGGCGGACTCTCTGGAAACACCATATATTTT
CASSTRPGGLSGNTIYF
>few|-|TRBV5-8|TRBJ1-2
TGTGCCAGCAGCTTGGATATTAACTATGGCTACACCTTC
CASSLDINYGYTF
>few|-|TRBV28|TRBJ1-1
TGTGCCAGCAGCAAAGACACGGTGAACACTGAAGCTTTCTTT
CASSKDTVNTEAFF
>-|TRBD1|TRBV14|TRBJ2-3
TGTGCCAGCAGCCACCGGGACAGGGGGAGCACAGATACGCAGTATTTT
CASSHRDRGSTDTQYF
>once|-|TRBV3-1/TRBV3-2|TRBJ2-2
TGTGCCAGCACCCGGGACTTCTACACCGGGGAGCTGTTTTTT
CASTRDFYTGELFF
>-|-|TRBV5-1|TRBJ2-1
TGCGCCAGCAGCCCAGGGCCCCTTAACAATGAGCAGTTCTTC
CASSPGPLNNEQFF
>-|TRBD2|TRBV24-1|TRBJ2-1
TGTGCCACCAGTGAATCGGGACTAGCGGGACCCTACAATGAGCAGTTCTTC
CATSESGLAGPYNEQFF
>-|TRBD2|TRBV13|TRBJ2-1
TGTGCCAGCAGCAACGGGAGGGCGGGATACAATGAGCAGTTCTTC
CASSNGRAGYNEQFF
>-|TRBD2|TRBV7-9|TRBJ2-1
TGTGCCAGCAGATCAACTAGCGGGTTATCCACCAATGAGCAGTTCTTC
CASRSTSGLSTNEQFF
>many|-|TRBV5-6|TRBJ2-5
TGTGCCAGCAGCTTGTGGGCAGCCGTGCGACAGACCCAGTACTTC
CASSLWAAVRQTQYF
>-|TRBD2|TRBV5-1|TRBJ2-1
TGCGCCAGCACCACGGCTAGCGGGAGTGGTGAGCAGTTCTTC
CASTTASGSGEQFF
>few|TRBD1|TRBV27|TRBJ2-7
TGTGCCAGCAGTCCCGGACAGGGCGACGAGCAGTACTTC
CASSPGQGDEQYF
>-|-|TRBV9|TRBJ1-4
TGTGCCAGCAGCCCGGGGGGGGGCGTGGATGAAAAACTGTTTTTT
CASSPGGGVDEKLFF
>once|TRBD1|TRBV14|TRBJ1-1
TGTGCCAGCAGCCGTAACCGGGACAGGGGTGTAGCTTTCTTT
CASSRNRDRGVAFF
>-|TRBD1|TRBV5-4|TRBJ2-7
TGTGCCAGCAGCTTTAACAGGGGGGCCTACGAGCAGTACTTC
CASSFNRGAYEQYF
>-|TRBD1|TRBV18|TRBJ2-7
TGTGCCAGCTCGGGGACAGGGCGCTACGAGCAGTACTTC
CASSGTGRYEQYF
>-|-|TRBV15|TRBJ2-1
TGTGCCACCAGCAGACACGACAGATACAATGAGCAGTTCTTC
CATSRHDRYNEQFF
>-|TRBD1|TRBV6-1|TRBJ1-2
TGTGCCAGCAGTGATCGGGGGACAGGGGGCTTTGGCTACACCTTC
CASSDRGTGGFGYTF
>-|TRBD1|TRBV19|TRBJ1-6
TGTGTATCTGACAGGGAGCATTCACCCCTCCACTTT
CVSDREHSPLHF
>-|TRBD2|TRBV19|TRBJ2-3
TGTGCCAGTAGTAAAAGGACTAGCGGGACTCGCACAGATACGCAGTATTTT
CASSKRTSGTRTDTQYF
>-|TRBD1|TRBV10-2|TRBJ1-1
TGCGCCAGCAGTGAGCAGGGGGCTTGGACTGAAGCTTTCTTT
CASSEQGAWTEAFF